Following are 29 T cell receptor beta chains from one sample sequenced in a study of beta chain features in type 1 diabetes. Study-level results: In every one of the four CD4+ subsets, TCRB CDR3s were moderately but significantly shorter in Type 1 diabetes patients.

The isolated RNA, all of it, was reverse transcribed, so expressed TCRB transcripts were what got sequenced. Repertoires were generated with immunoSEQ multiplex PCR, while TCRdb's copy carries only in-frame clones and drops some. The data show 130,000 to 150,000 clones, about 13% seen once. The antigens for these receptors are not known. The specimen was central memory CD4+ T cells from blood. The receptors stem from a man in his late teens or twenties with type 1 diabetes.

V and J are TRBV5-1 and TRBJ2-5; D is possibly TRBD2 (6 bases). Germline CDR1 SGHRS, CDR2 YFSETQ. V dropped 1 base and J dropped 1 base, with 11 bases sitting between them. The CDR3 runs 15 residues. CDR3 DNA: TGCGCCAGCAGCTTGACTGGACTAACCCAAGAGACCCAGTACTTC. It specifies CASSLTGLTQETQYF.

This clone has a count of ten or more. The gene calls are TRBV7-9 and TRBJ1-2; D not resolved. The germline V gene encodes CDR1 SEHNR and CDR2 FQNEAQ (reference sequence). Trimming took off 5 bases at V and 0 bases at J, with 7 bases between the two ends. This CDR3 has 13 amino acids. CDR3 protein: CASSEQANYGYTF. CDR3 in DNA: TGTGCCAGCAGCGAACAAGCTAACTATGGCTACACCTTC.

V is TRBV11-2 and J is TRBJ1-2, with a tentative D call TRBD1 (5 bases). The CDR3 is made up of 17 amino acids. V lost 1 base, J lost 5 bases, and 20 bases lay in between. CDR1 and CDR2 from the germline V gene are SGHAT and FQNNGV. As DNA, the CDR3 is TGTGCCAGCAGCTTAGCTGAGGGACCCCAACTCCGGTATGGCTACACCTTC. As protein: CASSLAEGPQLRYGYTF.

There are a few counts of this clone. The rearrangement uses TRBV29-1 and TRBJ1-4, with 7 positions matching TRBD1. The junction had 13 bases not matched to a gene; V was cut back by 7 bases and J by 5 bases. CDR3 length: 15 amino acids. Germline CDR1 is SQVTM and CDR2 is ANQGSEA. In nucleotides, the CDR3 is TGCAGCGCCCTAAGTCCGGGACAGCAAAATGAAAAACTGTTTTTT. Amino acids: CSALSPGQQNEKLFF.

The rearrangement joins TRBV28 to TRBJ2-7; D not resolved. Germline V gene sequence: CDR1 MDHEN, CDR2 SYDVKM. Trimming shortened V by 5 bases and J by 10 bases, and 9 bases separated the two germline ends. This CDR3 has 10 residues. Written as DNA, the CDR3 is TGTGCCAGCAGTCGGGTCAGACAGTACTTC. Translation: CASSRVRQYF.

This clone was recorded a few times. The CDR3 region has the DNA TGCGCCAGCAGCCAAACGCGGACAGGCGCCGGTGACACTGAAGCTTTCTTT. Amino acids: CASSQTRTGAGDTEAFF. The chain links TRBV4-1 to TRBJ1-1; 7 nucleotides agree with TRBD1. V shed 2 bases, J shed 3 bases, and the junction held 12 bases outside the gene matches. Germline CDR1 MGHRA, CDR2 YSYEKL. CDR3 length: 17 residues.

This clone was detected only once. The genes are TRBV30 and TRBJ1-2; unclear D gene. This CDR3 region has 14 residues. The V gene's germline CDR1 is GTSNPN and CDR2 SVGIG (reference sequence). Trimming took 3 bases from V and 5 from J, leaving 16 bases between them. CDR3 sequence reads: CAWSGDARAYGYTF. The CDR3 region has the DNA TGTGCCTGGAGCGGGGATGCGAGGGCGTATGGCTACACCTTC.

In this sample, this clone turned up a few times. As DNA, the CDR3 is TGCGCCAGCAGCCAAGATCAAACGTTCGGGGAGCTGTTTTTT. This gives the protein CASSQDQTFGELFF. V usage is TRBV4-1 and J usage is TRBJ2-2; D remains unclear. The ends were cut back, 0 bases at V and 7 bases at J, with 9 bases in the middle. The CDR3 has 14 residues. Germline CDR1 and CDR2: MGHRA and YSYEKL.

There are a few counts of this clone. This chain joins TRBV27 and TRBJ2-3, with 10 bases identical to TRBD2. With V trimmed by 6 bases and J by 6 bases, 12 bases remained unmatched. The CDR3 has 16 residues. Germline CDR1 MNHEY, CDR2 SMNVEV (reference sequence). The CDR3 protein is CASSLTWSGGADTQYF. In nucleotides, the CDR3 is TGTGCCAGCAGCCTTACCTGGAGCGGGGGGGCGGATACGCAGTATTTT.

At least ten counts were recorded for this clone. V gene TRBV2 combines with J gene TRBJ1-4, with 7 bases aligning to TRBD1. This CDR3 is built from 14 residues. Germline V gene data show CDR1 as SNHLY and CDR2 as FYNNEI. V shed 6 bases and J 7 bases; nucleotides not matched to a gene: 8. CDR3 DNA sequence: TGTGCCAGCAGCGACGACAGGGCTAGTGAAAAACTGTTTTTT. It encodes CASSDDRASEKLFF.

This clone occurred a few times. CDR3 sequence: CASSMEGTTLDTQYF. In DNA, the CDR3 is TGTGCCAGTAGTATGGAGGGCACGACATTGGATACGCAGTATTTT. The chain carries TRBV19 and TRBJ2-3; perhaps TRBD2 as D (6 bases). CDR1 is LNHDA, CDR2 SQIVND, per germline (reference sequence). Trimming cost V 3 bases and J 6 bases, with 16 bases left between them. This CDR3 region has 15 residues.

A few counts support this clone. J is TRBJ1-2 and V is TRBV25-1; no reliable D call. V dropped 3 bases and J dropped 4 bases, with 15 bases sitting between them. The CDR3 is 15 amino acids. Germline assignment: CDR1 MGHDK and CDR2 SYGVNS. CDR3 amino acids: CASSEFEGSSYGYTF. CDR3 in DNA: TGTGCCAGCAGTGAGTTTGAAGGGAGCTCCTATGGCTACACCTTC.

This clone was seen a handful of times. This rearrangement joins TRBV6-5 to TRBJ1-3; no reliable D call. Germline loops: CDR1 MNHEY, CDR2 SVGAGI. Deletions cut 0 bases from V and 4 bases from J, with 4 bases between. The CDR3 spans 13 residues. This chain's CDR3 is CASSYSYGNTIYF. The CDR3 DNA reads as TGTGCCAGCAGTTACTCGTACGGAAACACCATATATTTT.

The V gene is TRBV9, the J gene TRBJ1-1; D gene uncertain. Germline values: CDR1 SGDLS, CDR2 YYNGEE. The V end lost 2 bases, the J end lost 0 bases, and 8 bases lay between the germline ends. This CDR3 has 14 residues. CDR3: CASSVAWVNTEAFF. CDR3 DNA sequence: TGTGCCAGCAGCGTCGCTTGGGTGAACACTGAAGCTTTCTTT.

This clone appeared a few times. The chain employs TRBV19 and TRBJ2-5; D may correspond to TRBD1 or TRBD2 (5 bases each). The germline V gene encodes CDR1 LNHDA and CDR2 SQIVND (reference sequence). The CDR3 has 16 amino acids. Trimming pared 5 bases from V and 12 bases from J, leaving 28 bases between. The DNA of the CDR3 is TGTGCCAGTAGTCCCCTCGGGACGGATGGCCCGTACTCAAAGTACTTC. Protein: CASSPLGTDGPYSKYF.

The chain employs TRBV27 and TRBJ1-5; 9 bases are a match to TRBD1. Per the germline V gene, CDR1 is MNHEY and CDR2 is SMNVEV (reference sequence). This CDR3 contains 14 residues. The ends lost 6 bases at V and 2 bases at J; junction bases unmatched: 2. CDR3 amino acids: CASRGTGRNQPQHF. CDR3 DNA: TGTGCCAGCAGAGGGACAGGGCGCAATCAGCCCCAGCATTTT.

This chain's CDR3 is CASSDAFSSYEQYF. Here the CDR3 DNA reads TGTGCCAGCAGTGATGCGTTCAGCTCCTACGAGCAGTACTTC. This chain uses TRBV25-1 with TRBJ2-7; D is undetermined. The V end lost 3 bases, the J end lost 0 bases, and 9 bases lay between the germline ends. Per germline, CDR1 MGHDK and CDR2 SYGVNS. This CDR3 comprises 14 residues.

This clone was seen at least ten times. This sequence joins TRBV9 and TRBJ1-1, with no clear D. The V end lost 0 bases, the J end lost 1 base, and 7 bases lay between the germline ends. Germline-derived CDR1 and CDR2 are SGDLS and YYNGEE. This CDR3 is 14 amino acids long. The CDR3 DNA reads as TGTGCCAGCAGCGTAGGCCCCTCGAACACTGAAGCTTTCTTT. Its protein product is CASSVGPSNTEAFF.

This clone was recorded a few times. The gene calls are TRBV9 and TRBJ2-7; the D gene could be TRBD1 or TRBD2 (6 bases each). The CDR3 runs 16 residues. V lost 0 bases, J lost 3 bases, and 16 bases lay in between. Germline V lookup: CDR1 SGDLS, CDR2 YYNGEE. The CDR3 DNA reads TGTGCCAGCAGCGTAGGGGTCGGGGGCCCCCTCTACGAGCAGTACTTC. It yields the protein CASSVGVGGPLYEQYF. The full variable domain, in which reference TRBV9 and TRBJ2-7 provide the parts outside the CDR3, is DSGVTQTPKHLITATGQRVTLRCSPRSGDLSVYWYQQSLDQGLQFLIQYYNGEERAKGNILERFSAQQFPDLHSELNLSSLELGDSALYFCASSVGVGGPLYEQYFGPGTRLTVT.

The genes are TRBV6-5 and TRBJ2-3; 11 bases agree with TRBD2. CDR3 length: 14 amino acids. The junction had 1 base not matched to a gene; V was cut back by 4 bases and J by 4 bases. From germline, CDR1 is MNHEY and CDR2 SVGAGI. Written as DNA, the CDR3 is TGTGCCAGCAGTTTTAGCGGGGGGGCAGATACGCAGTATTTT. Protein product: CASSFSGGADTQYF.

The chain combines TRBV5-1 with TRBJ1-1; D not resolved. Germline V gene lookup returns CDR1 SGHRS and CDR2 YFSETQ. The CDR3 length is 13 residues. V was clipped by 4 bases and J by 4 bases, with 11 bases between them. Written as DNA, the CDR3 is TGCGCCAGCAGCCCTGCACAAGGCACTGAAGCTTTCTTT. Protein product: CASSPAQGTEAFF.

The chain couples TRBV9 to TRBJ1-2; D uncertain. Germline V gene sequence: CDR1 SGDLS, CDR2 YYNGEE. V lost 2 bases, J lost 6 bases, and 14 bases lay in between. The CDR3 loop spans 14 amino acids. The CDR3 DNA is TGTGCCAGCAGCGTGGGATCCTCGGCACATGGCTACACCTTC. This translates into CASSVGSSAHGYTF.

The table lists this clone with a few counts. The chain recombines TRBV7-9 with TRBJ2-7; D is possibly TRBD1 (6 bases). The CDR3 spans 12 residues. The V and J ends lost 4 bases and 6 bases respectively, with 10 bases between them. Germline V gives CDR1 SEHNR, CDR2 FQNEAQ (reference sequence). The chain's CDR3 is CASSSTGREQYF. In DNA, the CDR3 is TGTGCCAGCAGCTCAACAGGGCGCGAGCAGTACTTC.

This clone has a handful of counts. The chain couples TRBV2 to TRBJ1-1; D gene ambiguous. Germline lookup yields CDR1 SNHLY and CDR2 FYNNEI. The CDR3 is made up of 16 amino acids. Trimming took off 6 bases at V and 6 bases at J, with 23 bases between the two ends. CDR3 DNA sequence: TGTGCCAGCAGCACAACCCAAAGCCTACCTGGAGCTGAAGCTTTCTTT. This gives the protein CASSTTQSLPGAEAFF. Drawing the rest from reference TRBV2 and TRBJ1-1, the complete variable domain is EPEVTQTPSHQVTQMGQEVILRCVPISNHLYFYWYRQILGQKVEFLVSFYNNEISEKSEIFDDQFSVERPDGSNFTLKIRSTKLEDSAMYFCASSTTQSLPGAEAFFGQGTRLTVV.

The chain couples TRBV6-6 to TRBJ2-7; 9 bases are a match to TRBD1. CDR1 and CDR2 from the germline V gene are MNHNY and SVGAGI (reference sequence). Trimming cost V 6 bases and J 0 bases; bases outside gene matches: 0. This CDR3 is built from 13 residues. Written as DNA, the CDR3 is TGTGCCAGCAGGACAGGGGGCTCCTACGAGCAGTACTTC. Its translation: CASRTGGSYEQYF.

V is TRBV30 and J is TRBJ1-4; D not resolved. The germline V gene encodes CDR1 GTSNPN and CDR2 SVGIG (reference sequence). This CDR3 is built from 14 residues. Deletions cut 4 bases from V and 7 bases from J, with 16 bases between. The CDR3 reads CAWTHTGVGEKLFF. DNA for the CDR3: TGTGCCTGGACCCACACCGGGGTGGGTGAAAAACTGTTTTTT.

The J gene is TRBJ2-1, the V gene TRBV5-6; the D gene is possibly TRBD2 (5 bases). V was clipped by 4 bases and J by 13 bases, with 12 bases between them. Germline-derived CDR1 and CDR2 are SGHDT and YYEEEE. This CDR3 has 11 amino acids. CDR3 protein: CASSREGSQFF. The CDR3, as DNA: TGTGCCAGCAGCCGCGAGGGATCCCAGTTCTTC.

This sequence joins TRBV2 and TRBJ1-2; possible D gene TRBD1, 5 bases. The CDR3 extends over 13 amino acids. The germline gives CDR1 SNHLY, CDR2 FYNNEI. The germline V and J ends were trimmed by 6 bases and 2 bases, with 10 bases remaining between them. CDR3 sequence (DNA): TGTGCCAGCAGGGACACACCAAACTATGGCTACACCTTC. It yields the protein CASRDTPNYGYTF.

This clone was seen only a few times. The gene calls are TRBV2 and TRBJ2-7; D may correspond to TRBD1 or TRBD2 (5 bases each). The CDR3 is made up of 16 amino acids. Looked up from germline, CDR1 is SNHLY and CDR2 is FYNNEI. V dropped 8 bases and J dropped 5 bases, with 25 bases sitting between them. CDR3 nucleotides: TGTGCCAGCGGGGGAGACGGACCACCAACAGCGGACGAGCAGTACTTC. Protein product: CASGGDGPPTADEQYF.